This T cell receptor beta chain stems from a study of blood T cells in healthy people across ages. Broader study findings: Nothing was known about donor CMV status, and this possibly confounded expanded clonotype changes.

Sample-barcoded 5' priming and a J-beta primer mix drove a second PCR of about 7 to 12 cycles. Via MiXCR, TCRdb re-called the 5' RACE reads, giving one row per CDR3 protein. The data show more than 1,400,000 distinct CDR3 sequences, approximately 42% seen once. Each donor was a healthy Caucasian individual from Russia, aged about 6 to 100. Each donor's blood draw was roughly 9.8 milliliters of peripheral blood. Total RNA, at least 5 micrograms per sample, was extracted from PBMCs. A word on this clonotype: Its antigen is currently unknown.

The CDR3 totals 16 residues. The germline V gene has CDR1 DFQATT and CDR2 SNEGSKA (reference sequence). The ends lost 8 bases at V and 0 bases at J; junction bases unmatched: 12. The sequencing sample was made of blood. The clonotype originates from a woman under 30 in good health. The chain joins TRBV20-1 to TRBJ2-3; 9 nucleotides align to TRBD2. The CDR3 coding sequence is TGCAGTCAAAGCCTAGCGGGGAGCCCCAGCACAGATACGCAGTATTTT. It is translated as CSQSLAGSPSTDTQYF.